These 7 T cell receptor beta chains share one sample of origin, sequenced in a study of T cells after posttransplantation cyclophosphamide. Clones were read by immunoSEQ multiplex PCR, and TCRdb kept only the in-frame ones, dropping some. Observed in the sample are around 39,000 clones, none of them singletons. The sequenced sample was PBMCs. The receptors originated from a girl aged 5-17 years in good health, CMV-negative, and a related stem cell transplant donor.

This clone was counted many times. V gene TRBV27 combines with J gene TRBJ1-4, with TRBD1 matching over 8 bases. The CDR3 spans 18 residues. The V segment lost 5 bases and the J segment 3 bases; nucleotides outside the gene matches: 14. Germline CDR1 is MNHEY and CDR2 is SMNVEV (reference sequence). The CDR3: CASSPGQGSVKSNEKLFF. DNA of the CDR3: TGTGCCAGCAGTCCAGGACAGGGTAGCGTCAAATCTAATGAAAAACTGTTTTTT.

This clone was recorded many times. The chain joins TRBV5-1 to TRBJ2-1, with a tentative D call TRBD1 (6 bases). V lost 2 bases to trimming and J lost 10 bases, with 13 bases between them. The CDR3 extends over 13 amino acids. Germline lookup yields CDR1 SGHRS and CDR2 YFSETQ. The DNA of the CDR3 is TGCGCCAGCAGCTTACCCGGGGACACCGAGCAGTTCTTC. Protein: CASSLPGDTEQFF.

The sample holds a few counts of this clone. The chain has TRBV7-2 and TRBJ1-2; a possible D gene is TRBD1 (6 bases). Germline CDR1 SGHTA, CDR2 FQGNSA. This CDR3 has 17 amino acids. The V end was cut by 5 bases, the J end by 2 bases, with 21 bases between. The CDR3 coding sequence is TGTGCCAGCAGCCCCGGTTCGGGGGGGGGCAGGAACTATGGCTACACCTTC. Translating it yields CASSPGSGGGRNYGYTF.

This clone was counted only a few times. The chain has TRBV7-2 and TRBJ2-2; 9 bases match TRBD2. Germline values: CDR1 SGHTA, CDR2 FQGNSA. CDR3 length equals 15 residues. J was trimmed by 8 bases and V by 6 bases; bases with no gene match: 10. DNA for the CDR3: TGTGCCAGCAGGCGGGGGGGATTAGAGTCTGGGGAGCTGTTTTTT. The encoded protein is CASRRGGLESGELFF.

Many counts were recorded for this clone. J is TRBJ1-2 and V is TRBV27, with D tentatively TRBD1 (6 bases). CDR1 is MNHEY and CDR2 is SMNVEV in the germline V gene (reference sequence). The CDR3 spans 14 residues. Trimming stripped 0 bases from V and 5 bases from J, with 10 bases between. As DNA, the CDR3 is TGTGCCAGCAGTTTATCGATAACAGGGTATGGCTACACCTTC. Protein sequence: CASSLSITGYGYTF.

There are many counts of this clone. The CDR3 region is CASSLSRGQYTGELFF. In nucleotides, the CDR3 is TGCGCCAGCAGCTTGTCGAGGGGGCAGTACACCGGGGAGCTGTTTTTT. The chain recombines TRBV5-1 with TRBJ2-2, with TRBD1 matching over 7 bases. This CDR3 is 16 amino acids long. Germline CDR1 SGHRS, CDR2 YFSETQ. V was pared by 1 base and J by 3 bases, with 6 bases of the junction left unmatched.

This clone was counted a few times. CDR3 DNA sequence: TGTGCCAGCAGTCCTAGTCAGGGGGACTATGGCTACACCTTC. Translation gives CASSPSQGDYGYTF. The V gene is TRBV7-6, the J gene TRBJ1-2; 7 bases fit TRBD1. V lost 6 bases, J lost 3 bases, and 7 bases stayed unmatched. This CDR3 has 14 residues. The germline V gene encodes CDR1 SGHVS and CDR2 FNYEAQ.